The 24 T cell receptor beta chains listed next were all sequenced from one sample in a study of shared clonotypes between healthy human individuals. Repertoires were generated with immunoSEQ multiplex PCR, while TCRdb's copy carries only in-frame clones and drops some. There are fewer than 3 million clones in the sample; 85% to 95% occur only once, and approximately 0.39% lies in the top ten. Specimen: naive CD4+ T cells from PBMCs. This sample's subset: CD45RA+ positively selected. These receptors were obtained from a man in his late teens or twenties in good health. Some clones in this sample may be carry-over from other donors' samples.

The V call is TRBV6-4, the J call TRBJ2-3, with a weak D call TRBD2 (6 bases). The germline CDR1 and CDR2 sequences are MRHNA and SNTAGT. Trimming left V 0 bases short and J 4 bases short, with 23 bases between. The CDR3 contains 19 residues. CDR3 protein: CASSDSTSQDPKHSDTQYF. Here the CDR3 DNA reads TGTGCCAGCAGTGACTCAACTAGCCAGGACCCAAAGCATTCAGATACGCAGTATTTT.

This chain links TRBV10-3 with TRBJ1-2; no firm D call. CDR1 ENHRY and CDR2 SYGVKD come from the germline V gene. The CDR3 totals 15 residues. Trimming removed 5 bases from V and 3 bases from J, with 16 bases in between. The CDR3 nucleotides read TGTGCCATCAGTATCTCGTCAGGAAATTACTATGGCTACACCTTC. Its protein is CAISISSGNYYGYTF.

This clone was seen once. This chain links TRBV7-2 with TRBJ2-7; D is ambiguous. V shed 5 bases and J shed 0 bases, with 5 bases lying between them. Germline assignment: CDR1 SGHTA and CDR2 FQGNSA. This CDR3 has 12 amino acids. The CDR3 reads CASSQSSYEQYF. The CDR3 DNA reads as TGTGCCAGCAGCCAGAGCTCCTACGAGCAGTACTTC.

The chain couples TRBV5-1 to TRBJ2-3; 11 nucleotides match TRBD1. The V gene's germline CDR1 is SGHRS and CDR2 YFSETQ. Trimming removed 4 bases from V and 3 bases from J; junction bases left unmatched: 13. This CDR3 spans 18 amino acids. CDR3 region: CASSPGDRGGFGTDTQYF. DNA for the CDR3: TGCGCCAGCAGCCCTGGGGACAGGGGGGGTTTCGGGACAGATACGCAGTATTTT.

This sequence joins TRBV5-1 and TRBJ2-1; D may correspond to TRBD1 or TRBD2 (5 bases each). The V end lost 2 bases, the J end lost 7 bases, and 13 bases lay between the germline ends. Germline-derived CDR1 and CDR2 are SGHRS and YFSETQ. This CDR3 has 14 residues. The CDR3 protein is CASSLFGGVNEQFF. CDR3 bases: TGCGCCAGCAGCTTATTTGGGGGAGTGAATGAGCAGTTCTTC. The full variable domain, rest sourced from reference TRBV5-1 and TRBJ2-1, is KAGVTQTPRYLIKTRGQQVTLSCSPISGHRSVSWYQQTPGQGLQFLFEYFSETQRNKGNFPGRFSGRQFSNSRSEMNVSTLELGDSALYLCASSLFGGVNEQFFGPGTRLTVL.

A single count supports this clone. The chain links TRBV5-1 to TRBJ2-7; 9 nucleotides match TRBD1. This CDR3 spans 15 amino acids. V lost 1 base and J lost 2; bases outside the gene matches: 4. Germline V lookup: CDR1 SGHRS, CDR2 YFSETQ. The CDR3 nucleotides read TGCGCCAGCAGCTTGACAGGGGGCGCGGCCTACGAGCAGTACTTC. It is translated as CASSLTGGAAYEQYF.

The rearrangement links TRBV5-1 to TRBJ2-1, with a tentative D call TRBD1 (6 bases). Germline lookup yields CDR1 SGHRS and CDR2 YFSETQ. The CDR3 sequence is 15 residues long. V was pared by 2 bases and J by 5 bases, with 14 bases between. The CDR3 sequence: CASSFGQNLNNEQFF. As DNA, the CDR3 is TGCGCCAGCAGCTTTGGACAGAACCTAAACAATGAGCAGTTCTTC.

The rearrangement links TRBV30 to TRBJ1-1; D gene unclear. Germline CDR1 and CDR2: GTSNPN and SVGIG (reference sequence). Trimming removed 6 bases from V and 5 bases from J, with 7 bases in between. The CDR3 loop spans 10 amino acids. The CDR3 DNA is TGTGCCTGCGGTATAACTGAAGCTTTCTTT. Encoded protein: CACGITEAFF.

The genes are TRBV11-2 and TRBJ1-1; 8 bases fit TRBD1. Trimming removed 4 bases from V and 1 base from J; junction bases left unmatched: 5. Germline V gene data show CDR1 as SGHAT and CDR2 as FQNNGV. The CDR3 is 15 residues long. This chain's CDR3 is CASSSIGTGNTEAFF. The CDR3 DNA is TGTGCCAGCAGCTCAATAGGGACAGGGAACACTGAAGCTTTCTTT.

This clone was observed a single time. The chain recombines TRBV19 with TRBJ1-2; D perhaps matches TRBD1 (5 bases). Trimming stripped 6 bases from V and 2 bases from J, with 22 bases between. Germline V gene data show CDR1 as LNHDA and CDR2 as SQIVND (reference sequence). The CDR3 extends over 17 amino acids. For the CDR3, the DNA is TGTGCCAGTAGAGAGCTCGGCCGGGACCCCTTCAACTATGGCTACACCTTC. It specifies CASRELGRDPFNYGYTF.

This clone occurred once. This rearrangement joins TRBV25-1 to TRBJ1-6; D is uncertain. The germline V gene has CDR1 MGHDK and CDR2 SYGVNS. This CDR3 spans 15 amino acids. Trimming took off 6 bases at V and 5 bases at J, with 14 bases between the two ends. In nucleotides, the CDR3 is TGTGCCAGCAGGGGCTCGGACGGTAATAATTCACCCCTCCACTTT. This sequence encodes CASRGSDGNNSPLHF.

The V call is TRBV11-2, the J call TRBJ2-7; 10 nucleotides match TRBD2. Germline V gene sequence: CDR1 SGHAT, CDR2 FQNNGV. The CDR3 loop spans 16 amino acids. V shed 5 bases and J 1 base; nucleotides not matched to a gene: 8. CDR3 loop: CASSDIAGGSSYEQYF. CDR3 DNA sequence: TGTGCCAGCAGCGATATAGCGGGAGGCTCTTCCTACGAGCAGTACTTC.

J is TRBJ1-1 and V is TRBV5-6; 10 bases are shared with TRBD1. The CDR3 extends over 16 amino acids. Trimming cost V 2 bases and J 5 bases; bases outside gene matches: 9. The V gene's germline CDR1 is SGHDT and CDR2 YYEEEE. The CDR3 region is CASSLDRGRDLTEAFF. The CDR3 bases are TGTGCCAGCAGCTTAGACAGGGGGCGCGATCTTACTGAAGCTTTCTTT.

The DNA of the CDR3 is TGCGCCAGCAGGTTGAATGGGTACAATGAGCAGTTCTTC. Residues: CASRLNGYNEQFF. The chain joins TRBV5-1 to TRBJ2-1, with unresolved D. The V gene lost 5 bases and the J gene lost 4 bases, with 10 bases spanning the gap. Germline loops: CDR1 SGHRS, CDR2 YFSETQ. CDR3 length: 13 amino acids. The complete variable domain, with remaining parts taken from reference TRBV5-1 and TRBJ2-1, reads KAGVTQTPRYLIKTRGQQVTLSCSPISGHRSVSWYQQTPGQGLQFLFEYFSETQRNKGNFPGRFSGRQFSNSRSEMNVSTLELGDSALYLCASRLNGYNEQFFGPGTRLTVL.

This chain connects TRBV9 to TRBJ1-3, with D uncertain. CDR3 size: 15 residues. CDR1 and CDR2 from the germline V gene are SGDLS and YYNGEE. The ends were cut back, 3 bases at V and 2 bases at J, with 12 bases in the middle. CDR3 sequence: CASSGPGGPGNTIYF. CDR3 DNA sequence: TGTGCCAGCAGCGGCCCCGGCGGTCCTGGAAACACCATATATTTT. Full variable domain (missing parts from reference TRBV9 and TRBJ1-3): DSGVTQTPKHLITATGQRVTLRCSPRSGDLSVYWYQQSLDQGLQFLIQYYNGEERAKGNILERFSAQQFPDLHSELNLSSLELGDSALYFCASSGPGGPGNTIYFGEGSWLTVV.

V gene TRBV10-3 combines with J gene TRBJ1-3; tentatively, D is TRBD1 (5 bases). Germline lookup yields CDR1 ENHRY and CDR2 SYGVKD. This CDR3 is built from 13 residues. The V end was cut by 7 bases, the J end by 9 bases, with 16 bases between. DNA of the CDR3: TGTGCCATCAATTGGGACCCTCAGAGCACCATATATTTT. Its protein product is CAINWDPQSTIYF.

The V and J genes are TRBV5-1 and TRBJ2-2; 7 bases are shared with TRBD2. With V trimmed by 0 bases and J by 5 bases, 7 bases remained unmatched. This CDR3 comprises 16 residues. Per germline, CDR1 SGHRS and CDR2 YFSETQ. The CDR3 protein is CASSLVRAGWTGELFF. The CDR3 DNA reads TGCGCCAGCAGCTTGGTTCGAGCGGGATGGACCGGGGAGCTGTTTTTT.

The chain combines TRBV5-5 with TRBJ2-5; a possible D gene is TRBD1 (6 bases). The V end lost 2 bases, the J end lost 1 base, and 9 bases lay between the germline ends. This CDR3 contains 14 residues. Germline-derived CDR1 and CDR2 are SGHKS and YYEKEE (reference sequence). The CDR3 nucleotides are TGTGCCAGCAGCTTCACAGGGTCCCAAGAGACCCAGTACTTC. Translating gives CASSFTGSQETQYF.

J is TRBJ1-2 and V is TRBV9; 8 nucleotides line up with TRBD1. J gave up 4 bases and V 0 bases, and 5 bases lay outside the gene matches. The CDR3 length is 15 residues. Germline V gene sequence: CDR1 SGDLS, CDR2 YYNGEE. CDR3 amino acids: CASSVANRGGYGYTF. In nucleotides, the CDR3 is TGTGCCAGCAGCGTAGCTAACAGGGGGGGCTATGGCTACACCTTC.

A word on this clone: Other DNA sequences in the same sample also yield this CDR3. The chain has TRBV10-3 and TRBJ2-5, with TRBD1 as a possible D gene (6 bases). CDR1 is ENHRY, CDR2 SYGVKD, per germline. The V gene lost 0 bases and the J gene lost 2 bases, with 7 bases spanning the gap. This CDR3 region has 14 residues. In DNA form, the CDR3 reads TGTGCCATCAGTGAGTCTACAGGGCAAGAGACCCAGTACTTC. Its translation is CAISESTGQETQYF.

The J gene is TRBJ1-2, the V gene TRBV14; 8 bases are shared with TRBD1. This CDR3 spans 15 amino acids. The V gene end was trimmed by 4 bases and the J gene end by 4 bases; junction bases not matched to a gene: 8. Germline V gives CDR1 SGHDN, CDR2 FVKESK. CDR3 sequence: CASSPQGGPFYGYTF. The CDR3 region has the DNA TGTGCCAGCAGCCCACAGGGGGGACCTTTCTATGGCTACACCTTC.

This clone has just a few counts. CDR3 sequence: CASSALGSRVTEAFF. CDR3 sequence (DNA): TGTGCCAGCAGCGCATTAGGGTCCAGGGTCACTGAAGCTTTCTTT. J is TRBJ1-1 and V is TRBV7-3; D may be TRBD1 (5 bases). Trimming left V 5 bases short and J 4 bases short, with 17 bases between. Germline V gives CDR1 SGHTA, CDR2 FQGTGA. The CDR3 runs 15 residues.

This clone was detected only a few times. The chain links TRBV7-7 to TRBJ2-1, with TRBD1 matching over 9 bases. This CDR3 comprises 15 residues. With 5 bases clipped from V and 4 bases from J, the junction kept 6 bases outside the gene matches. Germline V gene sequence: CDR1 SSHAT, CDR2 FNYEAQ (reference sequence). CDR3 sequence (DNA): TGTGCCAGCAGCCCCGGACAGGGGATTTACAATGAGCAGTTCTTC. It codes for CASSPGQGIYNEQFF.

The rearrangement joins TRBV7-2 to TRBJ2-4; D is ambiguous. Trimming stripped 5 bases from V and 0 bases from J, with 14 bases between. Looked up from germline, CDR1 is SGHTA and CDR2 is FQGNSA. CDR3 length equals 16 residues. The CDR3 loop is CASSRLLSIAKNIQYF. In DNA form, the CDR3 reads TGTGCCAGCAGCCGGCTCCTCTCCATAGCCAAAAACATTCAGTACTTC.